This T cell receptor beta chain was recorded in a study of blood T cells in healthy people across ages. V lost 0 bases to trimming and J lost 8 bases, with 7 bases between them. The CDR3 runs 12 residues. Germline V gene sequence: CDR1 SNHLY, CDR2 FYNNEI. There are a few counts of this clonotype. The antigen remains undetermined. A second PCR, run for about 6 to 12 cycles, used a sample-barcoded 5' primer plus a J-beta primer mix. From the 5' RACE reads, TCRdb called clonotypes with MiXCR, one entry per CDR3 protein. This sample has roughly 700,000 distinct CDR3 sequences, with 45% to 50% found just once. The individuals who served as donors were healthy Caucasians living in Russia, aged roughly 6 to 90. General study findings and limits: Lack of knowledge of donor CMV status possibly confounded expanded clonotype changes. Long-lived donors carried more naive CD4+ cells and greater diversity than aged donors.

The gene calls are TRBV2 and TRBJ1-2; D unresolved. The sequenced material came from blood. The TCR was taken from an older woman in good health. CDR3 amino acids: CASSEAQVGYTF. The CDR3 nucleotides read TGTGCCAGCAGTGAAGCCCAGGTCGGCTACACCTTC.